This T cell receptor beta chain emerged from a study of cytotoxic CD8 clonotypes in ibrutinib-treated CLL. Germline lookup yields CDR1 LNHDA and CDR2 SQIVND (reference sequence). This CDR3 region has 19 residues. The germline V and J ends were trimmed by 2 bases and 0 bases, with 20 bases remaining between them. Only in-frame clones appear in the TCRdb table, and some are missing; sequencing was by immunoSEQ multiplex PCR. The sample lists 150,000 to 200,000 clones; more than 70% were seen once. The specimen was PBMCs, collected at disease progression, from a patient treated with ibrutinib. The source is a human donor with chronic lymphocytic leukemia. V is TRBV19 and J is TRBJ1-3; D perhaps matches TRBD1 (6 bases). The CDR3 DNA is TGTGCCAGTAGTATAAGTGGAAAGACAGGCACCTACTCTGGAAACACCATATATTTT. Protein: CASSISGKTGTYSGNTIYF.